Presented here are 29 T cell receptor beta chains from one specimen sequenced in a study of cytomegalovirus exposure and HLA in healthy donors. Primers included in the PCR were 60 Vbeta and 13 Jbeta primers. The data were produced by immunoSEQ multiplex PCR, yet TCRdb's version contains in-frame clones alone and is incomplete. The profile shows approximately 140,000 clones, roughly 66% of them singletons. The sequenced material came from PBMCs. The origin of the receptors is a woman in her sixties in good health and CMV-seronegative.

CDR3: CASRLGPGGTGELFF. Written as DNA, the CDR3 is TGTGCAAGTCGCTTAGGACCAGGGGGCACCGGGGAGCTGTTTTTT. V and J are TRBV12-2 and TRBJ2-2; the table's D gene call, TRBD1, was not cross checked with the DNA. TRBV12-2 is an annotated pseudogene. CDR3 size: 15 residues.

A few counts support this clone. The chain is built from TRBV7-8 and TRBJ1-1; 9 bases line up with TRBD1. The ends lost 5 bases at V and 1 base at J; junction bases unmatched: 8. The CDR3 runs to 16 residues. Looked up from germline, CDR1 is SGHVS and CDR2 is FQNEAQ. The DNA for the CDR3 is TGTGCCAGCAGCCTCACCGGGACAGGGTCGAACACTGAAGCTTTCTTT. Encoded protein: CASSLTGTGSNTEAFF.

The chain uses TRBV7-2 and TRBJ2-7, with TRBD2 identical over 8 bases. Trimming cost V 5 bases and J 0 bases; bases outside gene matches: 6. This CDR3 comprises 15 residues. Germline CDR1 and CDR2: SGHTA and FQGNSA. The chain's CDR3 is CASSASSGPSYEQYF. CDR3 bases: TGTGCCAGCAGCGCTTCTAGCGGGCCCTCCTACGAGCAGTACTTC. Full variable domain (remainder filled in from reference TRBV7-2 and TRBJ2-7): GAGVSQSPSNKVTEKGKDVELRCDPISGHTALYWYRQSLGQGLEFLIYFQGNSAPDKSGLPSDRFSAERTGGSVSTLTIQRTQQEDSAVYLCASSASSGPSYEQYFGPGTRLTVT.

CDR3: CASTAGARSYF. The CDR3 DNA sequence: TGTGCCAGCACCGCAGGGGCCCGATCGTACTTC. This chain links TRBV28 with TRBJ2-4, with D perhaps TRBD1 (6 bases). The CDR3 is 11 residues long. Trimming stripped 7 bases from V and 15 bases from J, with 16 bases between. CDR1 and CDR2 from the germline V gene are MDHEN and SYDVKM.

The chain recombines TRBV5-6 with TRBJ2-5, with TRBD2 matching 14 bases. Trimming took 3 bases from V and 4 from J; bases not matched to a gene: 2. The V gene's germline CDR1 is SGHDT and CDR2 YYEEEE. The CDR3 has 15 residues. The chain's CDR3 is CASSSGTSGRETQYF. The CDR3 coding sequence is TGTGCCAGCAGCTCTGGGACTAGCGGGAGAGAGACCCAGTACTTC. Full variable domain (rest looked up from reference TRBV5-6 and TRBJ2-5): DAGVTQSPTHLIKTRGQQVTLRCSPKSGHDTVSWYQQALGQGPQFIFQYYEEEERQRGNFPDRFSGHQFPNYSSELNVNALLLGDSALYLCASSSGTSGRETQYFGPGTRLLVL.

V gene TRBV29-1 combines with J gene TRBJ2-3, with 11 bases identical to TRBD2. The V and J ends lost 6 bases and 5 bases, in that order; junction bases with no gene match: 13. The CDR3 has 16 residues. Germline V CDR1 and CDR2: SQVTM, ANQGSEA. CDR3 sequence reads: CSVILGLAGGGDTQYF. CDR3 DNA sequence: TGCAGCGTAATACTCGGGCTAGCGGGGGGCGGAGATACGCAGTATTTT.

CDR3 region: CASGRDRAQSGNTIYF. The CDR3 coding sequence is TGTGCCAGCGGCCGGGACAGGGCCCAATCTGGAAACACCATATATTTT. The chain carries TRBV2 and TRBJ1-3; 9 bases fit TRBD1. The V gene end was trimmed by 8 bases and the J gene end by 1 base; junction bases not matched to a gene: 9. Per the germline V gene, CDR1 is SNHLY and CDR2 is FYNNEI. The CDR3 runs 16 residues.

This clone has just one count. The chain has TRBV6-1 and TRBJ2-3; the D is unclear. In germline, CDR1 is MNHNS, CDR2 SASEGT. The CDR3 consists of 14 residues. Trimming cost V 8 bases and J 0 bases, with 12 bases left between them. Here the CDR3 reads CASRAVTSTDTQYF. In DNA, the CDR3 is TGTGCCAGCCGAGCTGTAACTAGCACAGATACGCAGTATTTT.

The chain is built from TRBV6-5 and TRBJ1-5, with a possible D match to TRBD1 (6 bases). V was shortened by 5 bases and J by 5 bases, with 10 bases between the two germline ends. Germline V gene lookup returns CDR1 MNHEY and CDR2 SVGAGI. The CDR3 contains 13 residues. CDR3 DNA sequence: TGTGCCAGCAGTGAACAGGGCGATCAGCCCCAGCATTTT. Translated, it gives CASSEQGDQPQHF.

This clone appeared a few times. This chain uses TRBV15 with TRBJ1-5; perhaps TRBD1 as D (5 bases). The germline V gene encodes CDR1 LNHNV and CDR2 YYDKDF (reference sequence). Trimming removed 0 bases from V and 5 bases from J, with 8 bases in between. The CDR3 length is 14 residues. CDR3 residues: CATSREGVHQPQHF. The CDR3 nucleotides are TGTGCCACCAGCAGAGAAGGGGTGCATCAGCCCCAGCATTTT. Full variable domain (rest looked up from reference TRBV15 and TRBJ1-5): DAMVIQNPRYQVTQFGKPVTLSCSQTLNHNVMYWYQQKSSQAPKLLFHYYDKDFNNEADTPDNFQSRRPNTSFCFLDIRSPGLGDTAMYLCATSREGVHQPQHFGDGTRLSIL.

The V and J genes are TRBV4-2 and TRBJ2-2; TRBD2 agrees at 11 bases. V shed 1 base, J shed 0 bases, and the junction held 7 bases outside the gene matches. The CDR3 length is 19 residues. The germline CDR1 and CDR2 sequences are LGHNA and YNFKEQ. CDR3 DNA sequence: TGTGCCAGCAGCCAAGCCCTGGGACTAGCGGAACCGAACACCGGGGAGCTGTTTTTT. It specifies CASSQALGLAEPNTGELFF.

The chain joins TRBV9 to TRBJ2-7, with 12 bases fitting TRBD2. Germline V gene lookup returns CDR1 SGDLS and CDR2 YYNGEE. After removal of 0 bases from V and 3 bases from J, the junction contained 19 bases not matched to a gene. The CDR3 is 21 amino acids. The CDR3 DNA is TGTGCCAGCAGCGTAGAGTCTCTAGCGGGGGGGCCAATACTCTTGAGCTACGAGCAGTACTTC. This sequence encodes CASSVESLAGGPILLSYEQYF.

The CDR3 spells CASSEAGGANGYTF. The DNA of the CDR3 is TGTGCCAGCAGTGAGGCCGGGGGTGCTAATGGCTACACCTTC. This chain connects TRBV6-4 to TRBJ1-2; maybe TRBD1 (5 bases). V was trimmed by 3 bases and J by 6 bases, leaving 14 bases between them. Germline values: CDR1 MRHNA, CDR2 SNTAGT. CDR3 length: 14 amino acids.

The V gene is TRBV27, the J gene TRBJ2-7; TRBD1 matches at 8 bases. V shed 1 base, J shed 6 bases, and the junction held 8 bases outside the gene matches. The CDR3 runs to 15 residues. Germline V lookup: CDR1 MNHEY, CDR2 SMNVEV (reference sequence). CDR3 nucleotides: TGTGCCAGCAGTTTATTCCGGGACAGGACGGCCGAGCAGTACTTC. It specifies CASSLFRDRTAEQYF.

The chain joins TRBV14 to TRBJ2-1, with TRBD2 as a possible D gene (6 bases). This CDR3 is built from 15 residues. Per germline, CDR1 SGHDN and CDR2 FVKESK. V dropped 4 bases and J dropped 5 bases, with 15 bases sitting between them. The CDR3 sequence is CASSPFAGLNNEQFF. CDR3 nucleotides: TGTGCCAGCAGCCCGTTCGCGGGACTTAACAATGAGCAGTTCTTC. The full variable domain, its missing parts supplied by reference TRBV14 and TRBJ2-1, is EAGVTQFPSHSVIEKGQTVTLRCDPISGHDNLYWYRRVMGKEIKFLLHFVKESKQDESGMPNNRFLAERTGGTYSTLKVQPAELEDSGVYFCASSPFAGLNNEQFFGPGTRLTVL.

J is TRBJ2-5 and V is TRBV5-1, with 8 bases lining up with TRBD2. Per germline, CDR1 SGHRS and CDR2 YFSETQ. The CDR3 spans 15 residues. After removal of 0 bases from V and 4 bases from J, the junction contained 5 bases not matched to a gene. CDR3 in DNA: TGCGCCAGCAGCTTGGTCCCTAGCGGGCGAGAGACCCAGTACTTC. This gives the protein CASSLVPSGRETQYF. Based on the CDR3 plus reference TRBV5-1 and TRBJ2-5, the full variable domain is KAGVTQTPRYLIKTRGQQVTLSCSPISGHRSVSWYQQTPGQGLQFLFEYFSETQRNKGNFPGRFSGRQFSNSRSEMNVSTLELGDSALYLCASSLVPSGRETQYFGPGTRLLVL.

The chain uses TRBV19 and TRBJ1-2, with TRBD1 as a possible D gene (5 bases). CDR1 is LNHDA, CDR2 SQIVND, per germline (reference sequence). V shed 5 bases and J shed 2 bases, with 12 bases lying between them. The length of the CDR3 is 14 residues. The CDR3, as DNA: TGTGCCAGTAGTCCAGAGACAGACAACTATGGCTACACCTTC. Protein product: CASSPETDNYGYTF.

The chain links TRBV5-1 to TRBJ2-7; 9 nucleotides align to TRBD1. Per the germline V gene, CDR1 is SGHRS and CDR2 is YFSETQ. This CDR3 region has 14 residues. The V and J ends lost 5 bases and 5 bases, in that order; junction bases with no gene match: 8. CDR3 in amino acids: CASSPGQGWDEQYF. The CDR3 coding sequence is TGCGCCAGCAGTCCGGGACAGGGATGGGACGAGCAGTACTTC.

This clone turned up a few times. The J gene is TRBJ2-7, the V gene TRBV7-2, with 12 positions matching TRBD1. Losses at the gene ends were 3 bases for V and 3 bases for J; bases not matched to a gene: 6. The length of the CDR3 is 16 residues. The germline V gene has CDR1 SGHTA and CDR2 FQGNSA. CDR3 residues: CASSFSGTGGNYEQYF. The DNA for the CDR3 is TGTGCCAGCAGCTTCTCCGGGACAGGGGGCAACTACGAGCAGTACTTC.

This clone was recorded once. The rearrangement joins TRBV18 to TRBJ2-3; D possibly corresponds to TRBD2 (6 bases). V was trimmed by 0 bases and J by 1 base, leaving 11 bases between them. CDR3 length equals 16 residues. Germline V gene lookup returns CDR1 KGHSH and CDR2 LQKENI. CDR3 sequence reads: CASSPPGLMGTDTQYF. The CDR3 DNA sequence: TGTGCCAGCTCACCACCGGGACTCATGGGCACAGATACGCAGTATTTT.

CDR3 residues: CASSSAKAEETQYF. The CDR3 bases are TGCGCCAGCAGCTCGGCCAAGGCGGAAGAGACCCAGTACTTC. This sequence joins TRBV5-1 and TRBJ2-5; no definite D call. Between the trimmed V and J ends, which lost 3 bases and 3 bases, there was a span of 12 bases. Per the germline V gene, CDR1 is SGHRS and CDR2 is YFSETQ. This CDR3 comprises 14 residues.

In DNA form, the CDR3 reads TGTGCCATCAGTGAGTCCCTAGCGGGGGGGCCCAGCGAGCAGTTCTTC. This codes for CAISESLAGGPSEQFF. The chain employs TRBV10-3 and TRBJ2-1; 12 bases line up with TRBD2. The CDR3 runs to 16 residues. The V segment lost 0 bases and the J segment 10 bases; nucleotides outside the gene matches: 7. Germline CDR1 ENHRY, CDR2 SYGVKD.

The V gene is TRBV5-1, the J gene TRBJ2-2, with TRBD2 as a possible D gene (6 bases). Germline V CDR1 and CDR2: SGHRS, YFSETQ. This CDR3 is built from 13 residues. The V end was cut by 4 bases, the J end by 3 bases, with 7 bases between. The DNA of the CDR3 is TGCGCCAGCAGCAAGCGGGACACCGGGGAGCTGTTTTTT. Translated: CASSKRDTGELFF.

The chain has TRBV19 and TRBJ2-6, with D perhaps matching TRBD1 (6 bases). There are 18 residues in the CDR3. V was cut by 6 bases and J by 4 bases, with 22 bases left in between. In germline, CDR1 is LNHDA, CDR2 SQIVND (reference sequence). The CDR3 region is CASRELDRTSSGANVLTF. CDR3 bases: TGTGCCAGTAGGGAACTCGACAGGACCTCCTCCGGGGCCAACGTCCTGACTTTC.

V and J are TRBV7-2 and TRBJ2-2; D ambiguous. CDR3 length: 13 residues. Germline assignment: CDR1 SGHTA and CDR2 FQGNSA. Trimming stripped 3 bases from V and 4 bases from J, with 6 bases between. The CDR3 loop is CASSFIFTGELFF. Written as DNA, the CDR3 is TGTGCCAGCAGCTTTATATTCACCGGGGAGCTGTTTTTT.

The rearrangement joins TRBV29-1 to TRBJ2-1, with 7 bases identical to TRBD2. The V and J ends lost 2 bases and 9 bases, in that order; junction bases with no gene match: 7. CDR3 length: 13 residues. The germline gives CDR1 SQVTM, CDR2 ANQGSEA. This CDR3 is CSVERTRNGEQFF. The CDR3 DNA follows: TGCAGCGTTGAAAGGACTAGAAATGGTGAGCAGTTCTTC.

A few counts support this clone. The rearrangement joins TRBV5-4 to TRBJ1-1, with 9 bases lining up with TRBD1. The V gene's germline CDR1 is SGHNT and CDR2 YYREEE (reference sequence). Trimming cost V 4 bases and J 1 base; bases outside gene matches: 8. The CDR3 is made up of 16 amino acids. This chain's CDR3 is CASSTQGALGNTEAFF. CDR3 sequence (DNA): TGTGCCAGCAGCACACAGGGGGCTTTGGGGAACACTGAAGCTTTCTTT.

This clone was seen once. Other DNA sequences within the sample encode an identical CDR3. The CDR3 DNA reads as TGTGCCAGTAGCATCTGGAGCGGCCGAGATACGCAGTATTTT. Residues: CASSIWSGRDTQYF. This chain uses TRBV19 with TRBJ2-3; D might be TRBD2 (5 bases). The CDR3 contains 14 residues. V was shortened by 6 bases and J by 5 bases, with 15 bases between the two germline ends. Germline loops: CDR1 LNHDA, CDR2 SQIVND (reference sequence).

CDR3 residues: CSVRQGSSYEQYF. The CDR3 nucleotides read TGCAGCGTCAGGCAGGGTTCCTCCTACGAGCAGTACTTC. The chain joins TRBV29-1 to TRBJ2-7; a weak D match, TRBD1 (5 bases). Trimming shortened V by 6 bases and J by 0 bases, and 12 bases separated the two germline ends. This CDR3 is 13 amino acids long. In germline, CDR1 is SQVTM, CDR2 ANQGSEA.